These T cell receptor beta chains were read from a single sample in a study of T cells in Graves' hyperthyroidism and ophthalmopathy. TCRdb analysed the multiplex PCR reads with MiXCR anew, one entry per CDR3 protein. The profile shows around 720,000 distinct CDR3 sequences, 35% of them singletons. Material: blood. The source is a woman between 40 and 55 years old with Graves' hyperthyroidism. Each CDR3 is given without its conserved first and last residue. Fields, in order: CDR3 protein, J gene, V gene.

CDR3 protein: ASSESSQRSKETQY; J gene: TRBJ2-5; V gene: TRBV10-1
CDR3 protein: ASSLATGYTEAF; J gene: TRBJ1-1; V gene: TRBV7-2
CDR3 protein: ASSRILSRRNAEAF; J gene: TRBJ1-1; V gene: TRBV13
CDR3 protein: ASSSGTSGMYNEQL; J gene: TRBJ2-1; V gene: TRBV7-6
CDR3 protein: SASSYQGLAGVRETQY; J gene: TRBJ2-5; V gene: TRBV20-1
CDR3 protein: ASSPHPGDYEQY; J gene: TRBJ2-7; V gene: TRBV9
CDR3 protein: ASIEGAWGTEAF; J gene: TRBJ1-1; V gene: TRBV7-9
CDR3 protein: ASSLGQKSTEAF; J gene: TRBJ1-1; V gene: TRBV19
CDR3 protein: ASSLLWEAGNTIY; J gene: TRBJ1-3; V gene: TRBV7-8
CDR3 protein: SVRTGSGNTIY; J gene: TRBJ1-3; V gene: TRBV29-1
CDR3 protein: VSSLEPGQGALIGGYT; J gene: TRBJ1-2; V gene: TRBV7-2
CDR3 protein: SALAYEQY; J gene: TRBJ2-7; V gene: TRBV20-1
CDR3 protein: AISRASTDTQY; J gene: TRBJ2-3; V gene: TRBV10-3
CDR3 protein: ASSLRQGCHLCPLH; J gene: TRBJ1-6; V gene: TRBV12-3/TRBV12-4
CDR3 protein: ASSSTRDTYEKLF; J gene: TRBJ1-4; V gene: TRBV12-3/TRBV12-4
CDR3 protein: SAPNTAYEQY; J gene: TRBJ2-7; V gene: TRBV20-1
CDR3 protein: ASSRVVSGANVLT; J gene: TRBJ2-6; V gene: TRBV19
CDR3 protein: ASTDRDRNT; J gene: TRBJ1-2; V gene: TRBV19
CDR3 protein: ASMTPGFYGYT; J gene: TRBJ1-2; V gene: TRBV19
CDR3 protein: ASSPMDSTYEQY; J gene: TRBJ2-7; V gene: TRBV2
CDR3 protein: ASSAGGGTNEKLF; J gene: TRBJ1-4; V gene: TRBV5-4
CDR3 protein: ASDTSGYGYT; J gene: TRBJ1-2; V gene: TRBV28
CDR3 protein: ASSQGLQSFFSGANVLT; J gene: TRBJ2-6; V gene: TRBV14
CDR3 protein: ASSTFGTGGFGYT; J gene: TRBJ1-2; V gene: TRBV7-2
CDR3 protein: ASSLVWQPSTGELF; J gene: TRBJ2-2; V gene: TRBV7-2
CDR3 protein: ASSYSSLGIYEQY; J gene: TRBJ2-7; V gene: TRBV6-2/TRBV6-3
CDR3 protein: ASSRWTEARPEAF; J gene: TRBJ1-1; V gene: TRBV19
CDR3 protein: ASSERRGAGKETQY; J gene: TRBJ2-5; V gene: TRBV25-1
CDR3 protein: ASSIRASYESTEAF; J gene: TRBJ1-1; V gene: TRBV19
CDR3 protein: ASSAQGLYSYEQY; J gene: TRBJ2-7; V gene: TRBV6-5
CDR3 protein: ASRQGSADTQY; J gene: TRBJ2-3; V gene: TRBV7-9
CDR3 protein: ASSQTGLADAGELF; J gene: TRBJ2-2; V gene: TRBV6-2/TRBV6-3
CDR3 protein: ASSQDVGGPGTQY; J gene: TRBJ2-5; V gene: TRBV4-1
CDR3 protein: SVREKKNTEAF; J gene: TRBJ1-1; V gene: TRBV29-1
CDR3 protein: AWSVRFEGQPQH; J gene: TRBJ1-5; V gene: TRBV30
CDR3 protein: ASRQGFAGANVLT; J gene: TRBJ2-6; V gene: TRBV6-2/TRBV6-3
CDR3 protein: ASSLGLPPEQY; J gene: TRBJ2-7; V gene: TRBV13
CDR3 protein: ASSEFLPTLGVGGYGYT; J gene: TRBJ1-2; V gene: TRBV25-1
CDR3 protein: ASSGPDSRFEQY; J gene: TRBJ2-7; V gene: TRBV7-2
CDR3 protein: ASSFAPNTEAF; J gene: TRBJ1-1; V gene: TRBV25-1
CDR3 protein: ASSYPLDLNTEAF; J gene: TRBJ1-1; V gene: TRBV6-2/TRBV6-3
CDR3 protein: SVRDSRVEAF; J gene: TRBJ1-1; V gene: TRBV29-1
CDR3 protein: ASSSISNYGYT; J gene: TRBJ1-2; V gene: TRBV7-2
CDR3 protein: ATGLAGGGGSYNEQY; J gene: NA; V gene: TRBV24-1
CDR3 protein: ASSIPQGGQPQH; J gene: TRBJ1-5; V gene: TRBV19
CDR3 protein: AISDRDATEAF; J gene: TRBJ1-1; V gene: TRBV10-3
CDR3 protein: SSSQDGQIGEKLF; J gene: TRBJ1-4; V gene: TRBV7-9
CDR3 protein: SVSPTRMNTEAF; J gene: TRBJ1-1; V gene: TRBV29-1
CDR3 protein: ASSLSSGQPQH; J gene: TRBJ1-5; V gene: TRBV7-9
CDR3 protein: ASSEGTGRSPLH; J gene: TRBJ1-6; V gene: TRBV10-2
CDR3 protein: ASSVGTGGAYNEQF; J gene: TRBJ2-1; V gene: TRBV9
CDR3 protein: ASSAGGGPYGYT; J gene: TRBJ1-2; V gene: TRBV19